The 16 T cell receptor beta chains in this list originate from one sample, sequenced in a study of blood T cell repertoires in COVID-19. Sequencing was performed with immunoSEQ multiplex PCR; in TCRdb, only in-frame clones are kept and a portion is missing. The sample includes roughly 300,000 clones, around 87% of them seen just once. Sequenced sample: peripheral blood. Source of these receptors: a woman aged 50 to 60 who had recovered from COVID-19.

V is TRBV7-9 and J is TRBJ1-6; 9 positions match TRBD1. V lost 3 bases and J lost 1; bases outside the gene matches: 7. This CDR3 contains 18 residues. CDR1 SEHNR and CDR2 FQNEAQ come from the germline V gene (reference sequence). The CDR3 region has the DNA TGTGCCAGCAGCTTTGTGACAGGGGGAAGGTCCTATAATTCACCCCTCCACTTT. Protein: CASSFVTGGRSYNSPLHF.

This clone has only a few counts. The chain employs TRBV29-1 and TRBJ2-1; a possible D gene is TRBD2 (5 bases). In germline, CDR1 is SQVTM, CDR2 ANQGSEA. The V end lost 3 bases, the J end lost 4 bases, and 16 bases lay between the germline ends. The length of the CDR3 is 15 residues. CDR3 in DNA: TGCAGCGTTGAGGGTTATGGGGAGAATTACAATGAGCAGTTCTTC. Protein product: CSVEGYGENYNEQFF.

For the CDR3, the DNA is TGTGCCAGCAGCTTAGAGGCGGCGGGGGGCGAAGAGACCCAGTACTTC. Protein sequence: CASSLEAAGGEETQYF. The chain recombines TRBV11-3 with TRBJ2-5; 8 bases are a match to TRBD2. This CDR3 is built from 16 residues. J lost 3 bases, V lost 0 bases, and 6 bases had no gene match. The germline V gene has CDR1 SGHNT and CDR2 YENEEA.

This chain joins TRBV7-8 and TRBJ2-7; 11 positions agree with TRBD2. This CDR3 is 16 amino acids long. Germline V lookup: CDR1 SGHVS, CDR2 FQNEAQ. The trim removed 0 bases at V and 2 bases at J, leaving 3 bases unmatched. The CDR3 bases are TGTGCCAGCAGCTTAGCGGTAGCGGGGGGGACCTACGAGCAGTACTTC. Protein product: CASSLAVAGGTYEQYF. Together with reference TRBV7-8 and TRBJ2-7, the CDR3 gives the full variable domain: GAGVSQSPRYKVAKRGQDVALRCDPISGHVSLFWYQQALGQGPEFLTYFQNEAQLDKSGLPSDRFFAERPEGSVSTLKIQRTQQEDSAVYLCASSLAVAGGTYEQYFGPGTRLTVT.

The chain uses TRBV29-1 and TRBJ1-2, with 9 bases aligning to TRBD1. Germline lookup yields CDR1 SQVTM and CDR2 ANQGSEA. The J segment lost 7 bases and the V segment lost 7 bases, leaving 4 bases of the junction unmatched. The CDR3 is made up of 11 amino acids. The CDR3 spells CSAGTGTGYTF. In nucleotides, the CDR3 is TGCAGCGCTGGGACAGGGACTGGCTACACCTTC.

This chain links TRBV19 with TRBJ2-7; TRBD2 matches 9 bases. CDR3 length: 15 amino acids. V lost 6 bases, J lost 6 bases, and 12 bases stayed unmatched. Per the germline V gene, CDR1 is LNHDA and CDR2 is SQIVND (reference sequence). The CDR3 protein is CASRPSGMTLSEQYF. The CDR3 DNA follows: TGTGCCAGTAGGCCTAGCGGGATGACGCTTTCCGAGCAGTACTTC.

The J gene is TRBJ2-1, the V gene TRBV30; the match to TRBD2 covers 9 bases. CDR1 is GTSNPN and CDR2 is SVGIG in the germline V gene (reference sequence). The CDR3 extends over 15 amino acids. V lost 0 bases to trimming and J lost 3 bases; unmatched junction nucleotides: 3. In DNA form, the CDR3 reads TGTGCCTGGAGTGTTGGACTAGCGCGCTACAATGAGCAGTTCTTC. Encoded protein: CAWSVGLARYNEQFF.

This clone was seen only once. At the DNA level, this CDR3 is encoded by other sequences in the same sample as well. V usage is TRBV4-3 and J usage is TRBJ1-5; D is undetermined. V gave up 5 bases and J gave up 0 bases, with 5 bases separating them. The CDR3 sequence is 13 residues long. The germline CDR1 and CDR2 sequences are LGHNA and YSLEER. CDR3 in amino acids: CASSGGSNQPQHF. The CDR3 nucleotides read TGCGCCAGCAGCGGCGGTAGCAATCAGCCCCAGCATTTT.

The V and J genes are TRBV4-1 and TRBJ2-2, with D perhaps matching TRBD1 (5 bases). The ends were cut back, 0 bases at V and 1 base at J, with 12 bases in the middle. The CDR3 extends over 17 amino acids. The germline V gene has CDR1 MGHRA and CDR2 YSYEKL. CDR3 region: CASSQDLYQGNTGELFF. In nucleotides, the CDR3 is TGCGCCAGCAGCCAAGATCTTTATCAGGGGAACACCGGGGAGCTGTTTTTT.

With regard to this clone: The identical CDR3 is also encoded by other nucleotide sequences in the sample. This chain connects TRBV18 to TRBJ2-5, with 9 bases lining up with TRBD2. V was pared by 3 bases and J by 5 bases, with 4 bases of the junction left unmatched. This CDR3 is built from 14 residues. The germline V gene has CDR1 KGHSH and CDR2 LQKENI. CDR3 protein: CASSPPTSGETQYF. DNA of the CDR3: TGTGCCAGCTCACCCCCGACTAGCGGCGAGACCCAGTACTTC.

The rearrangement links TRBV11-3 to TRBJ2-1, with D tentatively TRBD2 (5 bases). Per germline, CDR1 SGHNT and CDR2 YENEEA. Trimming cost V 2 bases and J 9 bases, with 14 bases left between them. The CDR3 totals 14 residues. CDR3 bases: TGTGCCAGCAGCTTATATAGGTCGGGGAGTGAGCAGTTCTTC. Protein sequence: CASSLYRSGSEQFF.

The CDR3 nucleotides are TGCAGTGCTAGTTGGGCTAGCGGGAGACCAGATACGCAGTATTTT. This translates into CSASWASGRPDTQYF. The genes are TRBV20-1 and TRBJ2-3, with 10 nucleotides matching TRBD2. This CDR3 contains 15 residues. Germline-derived CDR1 and CDR2 are DFQATT and SNEGSKA (reference sequence). V was pared by 3 bases and J by 4 bases, with 7 bases of the junction left unmatched.

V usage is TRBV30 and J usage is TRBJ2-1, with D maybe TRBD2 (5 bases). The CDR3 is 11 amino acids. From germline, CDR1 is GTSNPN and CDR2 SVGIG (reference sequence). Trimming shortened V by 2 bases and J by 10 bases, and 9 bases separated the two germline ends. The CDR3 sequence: CAWSPGNEQFF. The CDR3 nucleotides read TGTGCCTGGAGTCCCGGGAACGAGCAGTTCTTC.

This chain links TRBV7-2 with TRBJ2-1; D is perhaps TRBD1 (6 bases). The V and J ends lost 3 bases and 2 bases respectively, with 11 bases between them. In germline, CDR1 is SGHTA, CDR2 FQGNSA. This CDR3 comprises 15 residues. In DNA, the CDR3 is TGTGCCAGCAGCTTTGACAGGAGCACCTACAATGAGCAGTTCTTC. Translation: CASSFDRSTYNEQFF.

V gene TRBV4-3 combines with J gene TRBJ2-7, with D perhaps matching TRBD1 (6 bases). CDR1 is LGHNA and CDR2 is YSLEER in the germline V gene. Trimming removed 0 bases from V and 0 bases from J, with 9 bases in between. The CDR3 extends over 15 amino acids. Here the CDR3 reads CASSQETGFSYEQYF. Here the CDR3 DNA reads TGCGCCAGCAGCCAAGAAACAGGGTTCTCCTACGAGCAGTACTTC.

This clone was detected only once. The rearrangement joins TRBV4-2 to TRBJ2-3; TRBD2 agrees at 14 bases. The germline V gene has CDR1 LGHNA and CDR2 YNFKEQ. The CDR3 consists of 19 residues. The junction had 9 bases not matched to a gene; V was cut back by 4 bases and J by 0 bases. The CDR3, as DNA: TGTGCCAGCAGCCCTTTCCGGACTAGCGGGAGGTCTAGCACAGATACGCAGTATTTT. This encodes CASSPFRTSGRSSTDTQYF.